This T cell receptor beta chain was recovered during a study of blood T cell repertoires in COVID-19. Using immunoSEQ multiplex PCR, the repertoire was profiled, and TCRdb retains in-frame clones only, with some absent. The table lists roughly 200,000 clones, roughly 80% of them singletons. Germline V CDR1 and CDR2: LGHNA, YSLEER. The CDR3 is 15 amino acids. Trimming removed 0 bases at V and 1 base at J, with 9 bases between. The table lists this clone with a few counts. The receptor's source is a woman aged 80 or over with COVID-19, enrolled during active disease. The gene calls are TRBV4-3 and TRBJ1-1, with D unclear. Source material: peripheral blood. CDR3 nucleotide sequence: TGCGCCAGCAGCCAAGACTCAGCAGGGAACACTGAAGCTTTCTTT. This translates into CASSQDSAGNTEAFF.